Each of the 20 T cell receptor beta chains below was sequenced from the same sample in a study of blood T cell repertoires in COVID-19. Profiled with immunoSEQ multiplex PCR; TCRdb holds only in-frame clones, not every one. The repertoire includes over 50,000 clones, over 70% of them detected once, and more than 12% sits in the top ten. The sequenced sample was peripheral blood. The receptor set was obtained from a human donor with active or convalescent COVID-19. The donor label of this sample is uncertain.

The chain employs TRBV11-3 and TRBJ1-4, with 9 positions matching TRBD1. CDR1 is SGHNT, CDR2 YENEEA, per germline. The CDR3 loop spans 14 amino acids. The J segment lost 7 bases and the V segment lost 4 bases, leaving 4 bases of the junction unmatched. The CDR3 DNA is TGTGCCAGCAGCTCGGGACAGGGTCGTGAAAAACTGTTTTTT. Protein: CASSSGQGREKLFF.

This rearrangement joins TRBV4-3 to TRBJ2-3; a possible D gene is TRBD2 (6 bases). Germline CDR1 and CDR2: LGHNA and YSLEER. With 0 bases removed from V and 3 bases from J, the gap between germline ends came to 19 bases. The CDR3 is 18 residues long. CDR3 loop: CASSQDLVRGEATDTQYF. Here the CDR3 DNA reads TGCGCCAGCAGCCAAGATTTGGTGCGGGGTGAAGCAACAGATACGCAGTATTTT.

This clone has a handful of counts. Within the sample, other DNA sequences also encode this same CDR3. The chain links TRBV7-3 to TRBJ2-3; a weak D match, TRBD2 (6 bases). This CDR3 has 14 amino acids. V was trimmed by 3 bases and J by 2 bases, leaving 9 bases between them. Germline CDR1 SGHTA, CDR2 FQGTGA. The CDR3 DNA follows: TGTGCCAGCAGCTTGGGACTCTACACAGATACGCAGTATTTT. Translating it yields CASSLGLYTDTQYF.

The V gene is TRBV27, the J gene TRBJ2-1, with a weak D call TRBD2 (6 bases). Between the trimmed V and J ends, which lost 8 bases and 3 bases, there was a span of 17 bases. This CDR3 has 15 residues. Germline-derived CDR1 and CDR2 are MNHEY and SMNVEV (reference sequence). In DNA, the CDR3 is TGTGCCAGCGAAGCCACTCCGGGACTCTACAATGAGCAGTTCTTC. Its translation: CASEATPGLYNEQFF.

This sequence joins TRBV25-1 and TRBJ2-7, with D uncertain. V shed 4 bases and J shed 7 bases, with 17 bases lying between them. Per germline, CDR1 MGHDK and CDR2 SYGVNS. The CDR3 is made up of 14 amino acids. The CDR3 sequence: CASSGRRLESEQYF. In DNA, the CDR3 is TGTGCCAGCAGTGGGAGACGTCTGGAGTCAGAGCAGTACTTC.

The chain joins TRBV29-1 to TRBJ2-5, with D perhaps TRBD1 (5 bases). CDR1 is SQVTM, CDR2 ANQGSEA, per germline. V was shortened by 7 bases and J by 5 bases, with 11 bases between the two germline ends. This CDR3 has 11 residues. This CDR3 reads CSGRVAETQYF. The CDR3 bases are TGCAGCGGCAGGGTGGCTGAGACCCAGTACTTC.

The CDR3 nucleotides are TGTGCCAGCAGCCCGGAGGGTCGCCCGGGGAGGCAGTACTTC. Protein: CASSPEGRPGRQYF. V and J are TRBV5-6 and TRBJ2-7; TRBD2 is a possible D gene (6 bases). Trimming shortened V by 4 bases and J by 9 bases, and 20 bases separated the two germline ends. The germline gives CDR1 SGHDT, CDR2 YYEEEE. The CDR3 consists of 14 residues.

The V and J genes are TRBV5-4 and TRBJ1-1; a weak D match, TRBD1 (6 bases). CDR1 and CDR2 from the germline V gene are SGHNT and YYREEE (reference sequence). This CDR3 contains 16 residues. V lost 2 bases and J 1 base, leaving 15 bases between the germline ends. CDR3 region: CASSLPSGQQNTEAFF. CDR3 DNA: TGTGCCAGCAGCTTACCTTCAGGACAGCAGAACACTGAAGCTTTCTTT.

The rearrangement joins TRBV24-1 to TRBJ1-5; 7 nucleotides line up with TRBD1. J was trimmed by 2 bases and V by 8 bases; bases with no gene match: 14. The CDR3 runs 17 residues. Germline V CDR1 and CDR2: KGHDR, SFDVKD. The CDR3 reads CATTLGTDWSGNQPQHF. CDR3 nucleotide sequence: TGTGCCACCACCCTAGGGACAGACTGGTCCGGCAATCAGCCCCAGCATTTT.

The genes are TRBV6-2 or TRBV6-3 and TRBJ1-4; the D gene is possibly TRBD1 (6 bases). Trimming removed 2 bases from V and 8 bases from J, with 21 bases in between. The CDR3 is 17 amino acids. CDR1 is MNHEY and CDR2 is SVGEGT in the germline V gene. The CDR3 DNA reads TGTGCCAGCAGTTACCGGCGGCAGGGGCGGGTACTGGAAAAACTGTTTTTT. Residues: CASSYRRQGRVLEKLFF.

This clone was picked up a small number of times. The genes are TRBV30 and TRBJ1-1; no clear D gene. The germline CDR1 and CDR2 sequences are GTSNPN and SVGIG (reference sequence). The CDR3 runs 13 residues. The V end was cut by 5 bases, the J end by 0 bases, with 10 bases between. CDR3 nucleotide sequence: TGTGCCTGGGGACCAAACTTGAACACTGAAGCTTTCTTT. Translated, it gives CAWGPNLNTEAFF.

CDR3 in DNA: TGTGCCACCGGAGGTAGTGAAGAGACCCAGTACTTC. Its translation: CATGGSEETQYF. The rearrangement joins TRBV24-1 to TRBJ2-5; TRBD2 is a possible D gene (5 bases). The CDR3 consists of 12 residues. Germline values: CDR1 KGHDR, CDR2 SFDVKD. Trimming removed 9 bases from V and 3 bases from J, with 10 bases in between.

The J gene is TRBJ2-7, the V gene TRBV12-3 or TRBV12-4; D might be TRBD1 (7 bases). Deletions cut 5 bases from V and 7 bases from J, with 9 bases between. CDR3 length: 11 residues. In nucleotides, the CDR3 is TGTGCCAGCAGTCAGGGGGGAGAGCAGTACTTC. Translation gives CASSQGGEQYF.

For this clone: One junction end does not reproduce the germline sequence, and a read error may be involved. Other DNA sequences in the same sample also yield this CDR3. The chain is built from TRBV10-3 and TRBJ2-1, with TRBD2 matching 9 bases. The germline V gene encodes CDR1 ENHRY and CDR2 SYGVKD. This CDR3 has 16 amino acids. The CDR3 sequence: CAISEPSREGRNEQFF. As DNA, the CDR3 is TGTGCCATTAGTGAGCCATCGCGGGAGGGACGCAATGAGCAGTTCTTC.

The chain links TRBV19 to TRBJ2-3; 7 nucleotides agree with TRBD1. Germline values: CDR1 LNHDA, CDR2 SQIVND (reference sequence). J lost 2 bases, V lost 6 bases, and 5 bases had no gene match. The CDR3 sequence is 14 residues long. The CDR3 DNA reads as TGTGCCAGTAGCCAGGGACAGTTCACAGATACGCAGTATTTT. It translates to CASSQGQFTDTQYF. The variable domain in full, with the rest retrieved from reference TRBV19 and TRBJ2-3, is DGGITQSPKYLFRKEGQNVTLSCEQNLNHDAMYWYRQDPGQGLRLIYYSQIVNDFQKGDIAEGYSVSREKKESFPLTVTSAQKNPTAFYLCASSQGQFTDTQYFGPGTRLTVL.

This clone was observed a few times. The genes are TRBV5-1 and TRBJ2-7; 10 nucleotides line up with TRBD2. The CDR3 consists of 16 residues. Germline values: CDR1 SGHRS, CDR2 YFSETQ. With V trimmed by 3 bases and J by 0 bases, 6 bases remained unmatched. This CDR3 reads CASSWTWTSGSYEQYF. The CDR3 DNA reads TGCGCCAGCAGCTGGACATGGACTAGCGGCTCCTACGAGCAGTACTTC.

The chain is built from TRBV5-6 and TRBJ2-1, with a tentative D call TRBD1 (5 bases). This CDR3 contains 12 residues. Looked up from germline, CDR1 is SGHDT and CDR2 is YYEEEE. Trimming cost V 4 bases and J 6 bases, with 8 bases left between them. CDR3 DNA sequence: TGTGCCAGCAGCCAACAGGCCAATGAGCAGTTCTTC. Translation gives CASSQQANEQFF.

The chain couples TRBV18 to TRBJ2-3; 10 bases are a match to TRBD1. Germline V gene sequence: CDR1 KGHSH, CDR2 LQKENI. The CDR3 is made up of 16 amino acids. After removal of 4 bases from V and 3 bases from J, the junction contained 7 bases not matched to a gene. The CDR3 sequence: CASSRSRTGGTDTQYF. CDR3 nucleotide sequence: TGTGCCAGCTCACGCTCTAGGACAGGGGGGACAGATACGCAGTATTTT.

This clone occurred once. The genes are TRBV10-3 and TRBJ2-5; TRBD2 might be the D (7 bases). The CDR3 totals 15 residues. Germline V lookup: CDR1 ENHRY, CDR2 SYGVKD. V shed 2 bases and J shed 5 bases, with 15 bases lying between them. CDR3 region: CAISELGRGQETQYF. The CDR3 DNA reads as TGTGCCATCAGTGAGCTGGGGCGGGGGCAGGAGACCCAGTACTTC.

The rearrangement uses TRBV11-3 and TRBJ1-1; D gene uncertain. The germline V and J ends were trimmed by 4 bases and 7 bases, with 7 bases remaining between them. The CDR3 sequence is 11 residues long. CDR1 is SGHNT and CDR2 is YENEEA in the germline V gene. CDR3 region: CASSSRGEAFF. CDR3 sequence (DNA): TGTGCCAGCAGCTCCCGCGGTGAAGCTTTCTTT.